Sequencing of this T cell receptor (beta chain) was carried out in a study of CD8 T cells in ankylosing spondylitis. Findings and caveats of the study: One TCR beta motif, made up of about 8 highly homologous variants, appeared characteristic of ankylosing spondylitis blood.

Comments on this clonotype: Its cognate antigen is unknown.

This CDR3 is 16 amino acids long. Per the germline V gene, CDR1 is DFQATT and CDR2 is SNEGSKA (reference sequence). After removal of 4 bases from V and 8 bases from J, the junction contained 9 bases not matched to a gene. MiXCR, applied by TCRdb to the 5' RACE reads, yields one record per CDR3 protein. The sample holds around 140,000 distinct CDR3 sequences, 17% seen once. The rearrangement links TRBV20-1 to TRBJ2-2, with TRBD2 matching 14 bases. The sequence was obtained from a male donor with ankylosing spondylitis. The sequencing input was blood, either unsorted or a sorted T cell fraction (not recorded which). The CDR3 coding sequence is TGCAGTGCTAAAGGACCGGGACTAGCGGGAGTAGGGGAGCTGTTTTTT. It specifies CSAKGPGLAGVGELFF.